The 20 T cell receptor beta chains presented below share a single source sample, sequenced in a study of shared clonotypes between healthy human individuals. Sequencing was performed with immunoSEQ multiplex PCR; in TCRdb, only in-frame clones are kept and a portion is missing. The sample records about 680,000 clones, around 90% being singletons. In the naive CD8 group, cells lacked CD45RO and were positively selected for CCR7, so terminally differentiated effector memory CD45RA+ cells were left out. Sequencing input: naive CD8+ T cells sorted from blood. The receptors were gathered from a young man in good health.

Only one count was recorded for this clone. This chain uses TRBV7-6 with TRBJ2-1; D unresolved. The germline gives CDR1 SGHVS, CDR2 FNYEAQ. The V gene lost 5 bases and the J gene lost 6 bases, with 8 bases spanning the gap. The CDR3 runs 12 residues. The DNA of the CDR3 is TGTGCCAGCAGCCAAGAGAGCAATGAGCAGTTCTTC. This encodes CASSQESNEQFF.

V gene TRBV7-9 combines with J gene TRBJ2-7; TRBD1 matches at 7 bases. Germline V gene data show CDR1 as SEHNR and CDR2 as FQNEAQ (reference sequence). V lost 6 bases, J lost 3 bases, and 11 bases stayed unmatched. The CDR3 spans 15 residues. CDR3 bases: TGTGCCAGCAGTAGTAAGGGGGCGGCCCTCTACGAGCAGTACTTC. Residues: CASSSKGAALYEQYF.

The chain combines TRBV27 with TRBJ2-7; 12 bases are shared with TRBD2. Germline V gene data show CDR1 as MNHEY and CDR2 as SMNVEV (reference sequence). The CDR3 totals 15 residues. Trimming cost V 5 bases and J 4 bases; bases outside gene matches: 6. Here the CDR3 reads CASSHKTSGSYEQYF. The CDR3 region has the DNA TGTGCCAGCAGTCATAAGACTAGCGGGAGTTACGAGCAGTACTTC.

The V call is TRBV28, the J call TRBJ1-5; 11 bases are shared with TRBD1. The CDR3 has 14 amino acids. The germline gives CDR1 MDHEN, CDR2 SYDVKM. V shed 9 bases, J shed 2 bases, and the junction held 3 bases outside the gene matches. In DNA, the CDR3 is TGTGCCAGTTTGGGACAGGGGGGCAATCAGCCCCAGCATTTT. Translation: CASLGQGGNQPQHF.

This chain uses TRBV9 with TRBJ2-2, with D possibly being TRBD1 (7 bases). V was trimmed by 3 bases and J by 6 bases, leaving 12 bases between them. This CDR3 is built from 14 residues. Germline assignment: CDR1 SGDLS and CDR2 YYNGEE. The CDR3 DNA reads TGTGCCAGCAGCGAGGAGGGGGCACCCGGGGAGCTGTTTTTT. It codes for CASSEEGAPGELFF.

This chain links TRBV5-8 with TRBJ2-2, with 7 positions matching TRBD1. V gave up 7 bases and J gave up 5 bases; unmatched junction bases: 14. CDR3 length: 16 residues. CDR1 and CDR2 (germline): SGHTS, YDEGEE. For the CDR3, the DNA is TGTGCCAGCCCCGGTGGAAGGGGGCGCAGAACCGGGGAGCTGTTTTTT. Protein: CASPGGRGRRTGELFF.

This clone has just one count. The rearrangement joins TRBV21-1 to TRBJ2-1; TRBD2 is the table's D call and was not checked against the DNA. TRBV21-1 is an annotated pseudogene. The CDR3 is 16 residues long. CDR3 sequence (DNA): TGTGCCAGCAGCAAACCCGGGACTAGCGGGAGCAATGAGCAGTTCTTC. This encodes CASSKPGTSGSNEQFF.

Note on this clone: One end of the junction does not line up with germline, which may come from a read error. CDR3 sequence reads: CASSLGPGLVSEQYF. The CDR3 region has the DNA TGTGCTAGCAGCTTAGGACCGGGACTAGTCAGCGAGCAGTACTTC. The gene calls are TRBV7-7 and TRBJ2-7; the match to TRBD2 covers 8 bases. CDR1 is SSHAT, CDR2 FNYEAQ, per germline (reference sequence). The CDR3 length is 15 residues.

The chain joins TRBV28 to TRBJ1-3; D is perhaps TRBD1 (5 bases). The germline gives CDR1 MDHEN, CDR2 SYDVKM. The CDR3 length is 14 residues. V was pared by 6 bases and J by 0 bases, with 9 bases between. CDR3 residues: CASSPGNSGNTIYF. The CDR3 DNA follows: TGTGCCAGCAGCCCAGGGAACTCTGGAAACACCATATATTTT.

This rearrangement joins TRBV7-2 to TRBJ1-2; D uncertain. The CDR3 contains 14 residues. Trimming pared 3 bases from V and 3 bases from J, leaving 11 bases between. Per the germline V gene, CDR1 is SGHTA and CDR2 is FQGNSA. This CDR3 is CASSFPEGYYGYTF. For the CDR3, the DNA is TGTGCCAGCAGCTTCCCCGAGGGCTACTATGGCTACACCTTC.

V is TRBV9 and J is TRBJ2-5; TRBD2 agrees at 9 bases. The CDR3 has 16 amino acids. Per the germline V gene, CDR1 is SGDLS and CDR2 is YYNGEE. The V and J ends lost 1 base and 3 bases, in that order; junction bases with no gene match: 7. DNA of the CDR3: TGTGCCAGCAGCGTACTCGGACTAGCGCAAGAAGAGACCCAGTACTTC. Its translation: CASSVLGLAQEETQYF.

This chain joins TRBV19 and TRBJ1-1, with D unclear. CDR3 length: 12 amino acids. Germline-derived CDR1 and CDR2 are LNHDA and SQIVND (reference sequence). V was shortened by 2 bases and J by 1 base, with 2 bases between the two germline ends. This chain's CDR3 is CASSIRNTEAFF. CDR3 bases: TGTGCCAGTAGTATAAGGAACACTGAAGCTTTCTTT.

This chain joins TRBV4-1 and TRBJ2-7; no reliable D call. Per germline, CDR1 MGHRA and CDR2 YSYEKL. The CDR3 has 13 residues. Trimming removed 6 bases at V and 5 bases at J, with 14 bases between. CDR3 coding DNA: TGCGCCAGCAGAGCCCAAAGAAGGGACGAGCAGTACTTC. It is translated as CASRAQRRDEQYF.

The V and J genes are TRBV19 and TRBJ1-4; D not certain. V lost 3 bases and J lost 5, with 16 bases in between. The CDR3 sequence is 16 residues long. The V gene's germline CDR1 is LNHDA and CDR2 SQIVND (reference sequence). CDR3 in amino acids: CASSIRLWGSNEKLFF. CDR3 coding DNA: TGTGCCAGTAGTATTCGGTTATGGGGAAGCAATGAAAAACTGTTTTTT.

This rearrangement joins TRBV10-2 to TRBJ2-1, with TRBD2 matching over 9 bases. The CDR3 length is 15 residues. Germline lookup yields CDR1 WSHSY and CDR2 SAAADI. Trimming removed 1 base from V and 4 bases from J; junction bases left unmatched: 2. As DNA, the CDR3 is TGCGCCAGCAGTGAGTTCAGCGGGGGGTACAATGAGCAGTTCTTC. Its protein is CASSEFSGGYNEQFF.

V gene TRBV28 combines with J gene TRBJ2-7; D is undetermined. Between the trimmed V and J ends, which lost 3 bases and 2 bases, there was a span of 14 bases. This CDR3 contains 15 residues. Germline loops: CDR1 MDHEN, CDR2 SYDVKM. This CDR3 is CASSLALGLAYEQYF. The CDR3 DNA reads TGTGCCAGCAGTTTGGCCCTCGGCCTTGCCTACGAGCAGTACTTC.

Turning to this clone: Relative to the germline gene, one junction end is altered; a read error may explain this. The chain couples TRBV25-1 to TRBJ2-1; D is unclear. The germline V gene encodes CDR1 MGHDK and CDR2 SYGVNS. CDR3 size: 10 residues. CDR3 bases: TGTGCCAGCATGGACCGGAGCCTGGTCTTC. It specifies CASMDRSLVF.

The chain recombines TRBV14 with TRBJ2-1; 7 positions agree with TRBD2. The V segment lost 0 bases and the J segment 4 bases; nucleotides outside the gene matches: 0. CDR1 is SGHDN, CDR2 FVKESK, per germline. The CDR3 is made up of 14 amino acids. The CDR3 bases are TGTGCCAGCAGCCAAGACGGGGGGTACAATGAGCAGTTCTTC. Amino acids: CASSQDGGYNEQFF.

J is TRBJ2-3 and V is TRBV28; D is perhaps TRBD2 (5 bases). This CDR3 region has 17 residues. V gave up 3 bases and J gave up 4 bases, with 20 bases separating them. Germline V gene sequence: CDR1 MDHEN, CDR2 SYDVKM. The CDR3 DNA follows: TGTGCCAGCAGTTTTGGAGGCAGACCGATAGCAGCAGATACGCAGTATTTT. Protein sequence: CASSFGGRPIAADTQYF.

The chain has TRBV5-4 and TRBJ2-2; no reliable D call. The V end was cut by 2 bases, the J end by 5 bases, with 7 bases between. The CDR3 loop spans 13 amino acids. Germline assignment: CDR1 SGHNT and CDR2 YYREEE (reference sequence). The DNA of the CDR3 is TGTGCCAGCAGCTTAGACCGAACCGGGGAGCTGTTTTTT. This gives the protein CASSLDRTGELFF. The whole variable domain, remainder taken from reference TRBV5-4 and TRBJ2-2, is ETGVTQSPTHLIKTRGQQVTLRCSSQSGHNTVSWYQQALGQGPQFIFQYYREEENGRGNFPPRFSGLQFPNYSSELNVNALELDDSALYLCASSLDRTGELFFGEGSRLTVL.